A single sample gave rise to the 25 T cell receptor beta chains below, sequenced in a study of cytomegalovirus exposure and HLA in healthy donors. 60 Vbeta and 13 Jbeta primers were used in PCR. Sequencing was performed with immunoSEQ multiplex PCR; in TCRdb, only in-frame clones are kept and a portion is missing. The listing contains some 140,000 clones. The sample comprised PBMCs. The receptors here all came from a woman aged 40-49 years in good health and CMV-seronegative.

The rearrangement uses TRBV11-2 and TRBJ1-4; TRBD1 matches 7 bases. Germline V gene lookup returns CDR1 SGHAT and CDR2 FQNNGV. After removal of 4 bases from V and 5 bases from J, the junction contained 10 bases not matched to a gene. The CDR3 spans 16 residues. The CDR3 sequence: CASSSYVGQANEKLFF. The CDR3 nucleotides read TGTGCCAGCAGCTCCTATGTAGGACAGGCAAATGAAAAACTGTTTTTT.

The chain joins TRBV11-1 to TRBJ2-2; 7 nucleotides agree with TRBD1. There are 19 residues in the CDR3. Germline assignment: CDR1 SGHAT and CDR2 FQDESV (reference sequence). V lost 1 base to trimming and J lost 2 bases; unmatched junction nucleotides: 13. The CDR3 coding sequence is TGTGCCAGCAGCTTAGGGTCGGGGCAGGGGGATTCAAACACCGGGGAGCTGTTTTTT. Translation: CASSLGSGQGDSNTGELFF. Together with reference TRBV11-1 and TRBJ2-2, the CDR3 gives the full variable domain: EAEVAQSPRYKITEKSQAVAFWCDPISGHATLYWYRQILGQGPELLVQFQDESVVDDSQLPKDRFSAERLKGVDSTLKIQPAELGDSAMYLCASSLGSGQGDSNTGELFFGEGSRLTVL.

V gene TRBV28 combines with J gene TRBJ1-3; no reliable D call. Germline loops: CDR1 MDHEN, CDR2 SYDVKM. This CDR3 has 14 residues. V was shortened by 6 bases and J by 0 bases, with 9 bases between the two germline ends. CDR3 nucleotide sequence: TGTGCCAGCAGGGGGAGCAACTCTGGAAACACCATATATTTT. Translated, it gives CASRGSNSGNTIYF. Drawing the rest from reference TRBV28 and TRBJ1-3, the complete variable domain is DVKVTQSSRYLVKRTGEKVFLECVQDMDHENMFWYRQDPGLGLRLIYFSYDVKMKEKGDIPEGYSVSREKKERFSLILESASTNQTSMYLCASRGSNSGNTIYFGEGSWLTVV.

The chain is built from TRBV7-9 and TRBJ1-1, with no clear D. Trimming left V 4 bases short and J 4 bases short, with 4 bases between. CDR1 is SEHNR and CDR2 is FQNEAQ in the germline V gene (reference sequence). The CDR3 totals 11 residues. The chain's CDR3 is CASSSITEAFF. CDR3 nucleotides: TGTGCCAGCAGCTCAATCACTGAAGCTTTCTTT.

This chain uses TRBV7-3 with TRBJ1-2; D possibly corresponds to TRBD1 (5 bases). The CDR3 contains 13 residues. Trimming removed 5 bases at V and 8 bases at J, with 15 bases between. Germline values: CDR1 SGHTA, CDR2 FQGTGA. The CDR3 sequence is CASSDQGTGGYTF. In nucleotides, the CDR3 is TGTGCCAGCAGCGACCAGGGAACGGGCGGCTACACCTTC.

This chain joins TRBV7-8 and TRBJ2-5; TRBD2 matches 9 bases. Germline CDR1 is SGHVS and CDR2 is FQNEAQ. The CDR3 contains 15 residues. The V gene end was trimmed by 7 bases and the J gene end by 3 bases; junction bases not matched to a gene: 9. This CDR3 reads CASKDRTSEKETQYF. The CDR3 DNA is TGTGCCAGCAAAGACAGGACTAGCGAGAAAGAGACCCAGTACTTC.

This chain uses TRBV6-4 with TRBJ1-5; D gene uncertain. With 0 bases removed from V and 5 bases from J, the gap between germline ends came to 11 bases. In germline, CDR1 is MRHNA, CDR2 SNTAGT. This CDR3 contains 15 residues. In nucleotides, the CDR3 is TGTGCCAGCAGTGACTCATTGAGTGATCATCAGCCCCAGCATTTT. It yields the protein CASSDSLSDHQPQHF.

The rearrangement joins TRBV6-5 to TRBJ2-7; D might be TRBD2 (5 bases). This CDR3 has 15 amino acids. Germline loops: CDR1 MNHEY, CDR2 SVGAGI. V gave up 8 bases and J gave up 5 bases, with 22 bases separating them. The CDR3 DNA is TGTGCCAGCGGCCGGATAGGCAACCGGGGTCACGAGCAGTACGTC. This gives the protein CASGRIGNRGHEQYV.

The chain has TRBV27 and TRBJ1-2; 9 nucleotides agree with TRBD1. Trimming cost V 5 bases and J 3 bases; bases outside gene matches: 4. The germline CDR1 and CDR2 sequences are MNHEY and SMNVEV (reference sequence). This CDR3 comprises 14 residues. The CDR3: CASSLTGGYYGYTF. CDR3 coding DNA: TGTGCCAGCAGTCTGACAGGGGGATACTATGGCTACACCTTC.

The chain carries TRBV19 and TRBJ2-2; weak D call: TRBD1 (6 bases). This CDR3 contains 16 residues. Germline V lookup: CDR1 LNHDA, CDR2 SQIVND (reference sequence). The V and J ends lost 3 bases and 3 bases respectively, with 14 bases between them. In DNA, the CDR3 is TGTGCCAGTAGTATCCAAGCCAGGGGTTACACCGGGGAGCTGTTTTTT. Amino acid sequence: CASSIQARGYTGELFF.

This chain joins TRBV28 and TRBJ1-2; D gene unclear. Deletions cut 3 bases from V and 4 bases from J, with 12 bases between. The CDR3 has 14 residues. Looked up from germline, CDR1 is MDHEN and CDR2 is SYDVKM. CDR3 sequence: CASSLPGGSYGYTF. The CDR3 nucleotides are TGTGCCAGCAGTTTGCCTGGAGGGTCCTATGGCTACACCTTC.

The gene calls are TRBV7-9 and TRBJ2-3; the match to TRBD2 covers 10 bases. Germline V gene lookup returns CDR1 SEHNR and CDR2 FQNEAQ (reference sequence). After removal of 5 bases from V and 5 bases from J, the junction contained 4 bases not matched to a gene. CDR3 length: 14 residues. CDR3 sequence reads: CASSPGLAVDTQYF. The CDR3 DNA reads as TGTGCCAGCAGCCCCGGACTAGCGGTAGATACGCAGTATTTT.

This chain joins TRBV7-8 and TRBJ1-6, with D hard to call. The ends were cut back, 1 base at V and 7 bases at J, with 11 bases in the middle. The length of the CDR3 is 15 residues. CDR1 and CDR2 (germline): SGHVS, FQNEAQ. The CDR3 nucleotides are TGTGCCAGCAGCTTAGTTAGGACGGGAAATTCACCCCTCCACTTT. It translates to CASSLVRTGNSPLHF.

The rearrangement links TRBV4-3 to TRBJ2-5; D is possibly TRBD2 (5 bases). Germline lookup yields CDR1 LGHNA and CDR2 YSLEER. The V gene lost 4 bases and the J gene lost 10 bases, with 22 bases spanning the gap. The CDR3 contains 15 residues. The CDR3 nucleotides are TGCGCCAGCAGCCTTTCCCCACTAGGCGGACGCGACCAGTACTTC. It codes for CASSLSPLGGRDQYF.

V is TRBV18 and J is TRBJ2-2; TRBD1 matches at 8 bases. From germline, CDR1 is KGHSH and CDR2 LQKENI. CDR3 length: 14 amino acids. Unmatched junction bases numbered 3, after V lost 5 bases and J lost 4 bases. The CDR3 loop reads CASSAGQATGELFF. The CDR3 nucleotides are TGTGCCAGCTCAGCGGGACAGGCCACCGGGGAGCTGTTTTTT.

The V gene is TRBV7-9, the J gene TRBJ1-6; no firm D call. Looked up from germline, CDR1 is SEHNR and CDR2 is FQNEAQ (reference sequence). The CDR3 contains 16 residues. V was cut by 5 bases and J by 0 bases, with 11 bases left in between. The CDR3 protein is CASSQQSFSYNSPLHF. The DNA for the CDR3 is TGTGCCAGCAGCCAACAATCTTTCTCCTATAATTCACCCCTCCACTTT.

The chain employs TRBV18 and TRBJ1-1, with D perhaps TRBD1 (6 bases). Trimming left V 3 bases short and J 0 bases short, with 20 bases between. Germline V gives CDR1 KGHSH, CDR2 LQKENI. CDR3 length: 18 amino acids. The CDR3 protein is CASSPRTAPQRLNTEAFF. The DNA for the CDR3 is TGTGCCAGCTCACCGCGGACAGCACCCCAAAGGTTGAACACTGAAGCTTTCTTT.

The V and J genes are TRBV7-2 and TRBJ2-5; 15 bases agree with TRBD2. CDR1 is SGHTA and CDR2 is FQGNSA in the germline V gene. V was pared by 0 bases and J by 5 bases, with 10 bases of the junction left unmatched. The CDR3 extends over 19 amino acids. The CDR3, as DNA: TGTGCCAGCAGCTTAGCGTTTCCCGGGACTAGCGGGGGGCGGGAGACCCAGTACTTC. Translating it yields CASSLAFPGTSGGRETQYF.

The chain joins TRBV20-1 to TRBJ2-7; 8 nucleotides match TRBD1. Unmatched junction bases numbered 3, after V lost 6 bases and J lost 5 bases. Germline lookup yields CDR1 DFQATT and CDR2 SNEGSKA (reference sequence). This CDR3 contains 11 residues. DNA of the CDR3: TGCAGTGCCGTACAGGGGGACGAGCAGTACGTC. It encodes CSAVQGDEQYV.

The chain joins TRBV4-3 to TRBJ1-5; tentative D call: TRBD1 (5 bases). The CDR3 is 13 residues long. The germline CDR1 and CDR2 sequences are LGHNA and YSLEER. The V gene lost 3 bases and the J gene lost 6 bases, with 9 bases spanning the gap. The CDR3 here is CASSQGPGQPQHF. The CDR3 DNA is TGCGCCAGCAGCCAGGGGCCGGGTCAGCCCCAGCATTTT.

This chain connects TRBV7-2 to TRBJ1-3; D remains unclear. The length of the CDR3 is 14 residues. Per germline, CDR1 SGHTA and CDR2 FQGNSA. With 1 base removed from V and 4 bases from J, the gap between germline ends came to 8 bases. Here the CDR3 DNA reads TGTGCCAGCAGCTTAGACGGAGGAGGAAACACCATATATTTT. Protein sequence: CASSLDGGGNTIYF.

The J gene is TRBJ1-2, the V gene TRBV7-9, with 9 bases that match TRBD1. J was trimmed by 8 bases and V by 1 base; bases with no gene match: 8. CDR1 and CDR2 from the germline V gene are SEHNR and FQNEAQ (reference sequence). The CDR3 has 15 amino acids. CDR3 nucleotide sequence: TGTGCCAGCAGCTTAGGGAAACAGGGGGCTAAAGGCTACACCTTC. Translation gives CASSLGKQGAKGYTF.

V gene TRBV11-2 combines with J gene TRBJ1-4; D is ambiguous. The germline V and J ends were trimmed by 4 bases and 2 bases, with 11 bases remaining between them. The CDR3 is made up of 15 amino acids. Germline CDR1 and CDR2: SGHAT and FQNNGV. For the CDR3, the DNA is TGTGCCAGCAGCTCCCTTTCTCCGACTAATGAAAAACTGTTTTTT. It is translated as CASSSLSPTNEKLFF.

This chain links TRBV9 with TRBJ2-1; TRBD2 is a possible D gene (6 bases). V was shortened by 4 bases and J by 7 bases, with 15 bases between the two germline ends. CDR3 length equals 14 residues. Germline CDR1 reads SGDLS; CDR2 reads YYNGEE. Here the CDR3 reads CASSTGTHENEQFF. CDR3 DNA sequence: TGTGCCAGCAGCACCGGGACTCATGAGAATGAGCAGTTCTTC.

The chain has TRBV28 and TRBJ1-1; TRBD1 matches 11 bases. The CDR3 runs to 15 residues. V shed 4 bases and J 5 bases; nucleotides not matched to a gene: 6. Germline CDR1 reads MDHEN; CDR2 reads SYDVKM. The CDR3, as DNA: TGTGCCAGCAGTTCCTCCGGGACAGGGGGTACTGAAGCTTTCTTT. Its protein is CASSSSGTGGTEAFF.